These T cell receptor beta chains were read from a single sample in a study of blood T cell repertoires in COVID-19. Sequenced by immunoSEQ multiplex PCR; TCRdb stores in-frame clones only, minus some. The sample includes about 160,000 clones, approximately 82% of them seen just once. Input material: peripheral blood. The origin of the receptors is a woman older than 75 with active or convalescent COVID-19. Each CDR3 is given with its conserved first and last residue. A D gene is named only where the DNA matches it firmly. The size of a clone is reported for some rows only, either as once, few or many, or as a class for expanded clones.

>TRBV5-1|TRBJ2-6|TRBD1|-
CASSLGTAGANVLTF
TGCGCCAGCAGCTTAGGGACAGCTGGGGCCAACGTCCTGACTTTC
>TRBV28|TRBJ2-1|-|once
CASKRGQSYNEQFF
TGTGCCAGCAAGCGAGGGCAAAGCTACAATGAGCAGTTCTTC
>TRBV19|TRBJ2-2|TRBD2|-
CASSISREGNTGELFF
TGTGCCAGTAGTATTTCGCGGGAGGGGAACACCGGGGAGCTGTTTTTT
>TRBV5-1|TRBJ2-7|TRBD1|-
CASSPGQERQYF
TGCGCCAGCAGCCCAGGACAGGAAAGGCAGTACTTC
>TRBV5-1|TRBJ1-3|-|few
CASSSGTLGNTIYF
TGCGCCAGCAGCTCCGGGACACTTGGAAACACCATATATTTT
>TRBV28|TRBJ1-1|-|-
CASSLPGRLSMGSEAFF
TGTGCCAGCAGTTTACCGGGCCGACTTAGTATGGGGAGTGAAGCTTTCTTT
>TRBV5-1|TRBJ2-7|-|-
CASSSHAGDIYEQYF
TGCGCCAGCAGCTCGCACGCTGGGGACATCTACGAGCAGTACTTC
>TRBV7-2|TRBJ2-7|TRBD2|-
CASNPVGGRAVEQYF
TGTGCCAGCAACCCCGTCGGGGGGAGGGCCGTCGAGCAGTACTTC
>TRBV10-3|TRBJ1-4|-|-
CAISNGGHKDDRANEKLFF
TGTGCCATCAGCAACGGGGGTCATAAAGATGATCGAGCTAATGAAAAACTGTTTTTT
>TRBV11-3|TRBJ2-3|-|-
CASSLGSRTDTQYF
TGTGCCAGCAGCTTAGGCTCTAGGACAGATACGCAGTATTTT
>TRBV7-2|TRBJ2-3|TRBD2|-
CASSLGGGAGDTDTQYF
TGTGCCAGCAGCTTAGGGGGGGGAGCGGGAGACACAGATACGCAGTATTTT